This T cell receptor (beta chain) derives from a study of shared clonotypes between healthy human individuals. The V gene's germline CDR1 is KGHSH and CDR2 LQKENI. V shed 3 bases and J 1 base; nucleotides not matched to a gene: 7. The CDR3 has 17 amino acids. Only in-frame clones appear in the TCRdb table, and some are missing; sequencing was by immunoSEQ multiplex PCR. The sample has some 1 million clones; around 76% are singletons. Input material: memory CD4+ T cells sorted from blood. This sample's subset: CD45RA-negative fraction. The receptor comes from a man aged 18-30 years in good health. The rearrangement joins TRBV18 to TRBJ2-3; 10 nucleotides line up with TRBD2. This chain's CDR3 is CASSPLKRGGGTDTQYF. DNA of the CDR3: TGTGCCAGCTCACCTCTTAAGCGGGGGGGCGGCACAGATACGCAGTATTTT.